The 20 T cell receptor beta chains below come from one sample, sequenced in a study of blood T cells in healthy people across ages. Through a sample-barcoded 5' primer and a J-beta primer mix, a second PCR was run for roughly 7 to 12 cycles. TCRdb fed the 5' RACE reads into MiXCR, producing one record per CDR3 protein. The profile covers around 1,000,000 distinct CDR3 sequences, with around 27% appearing a single time and approximately 0.75% taken by the ten largest. These sequences were also reported in another study, on T cells of mothers and their children.

The sample taken for sequencing was blood. These receptors were obtained from a girl aged 2-10 years in good health.

This rearrangement joins TRBV5-1 to TRBJ1-4; D gene uncertain. V was cut by 4 bases and J by 0 bases, with 10 bases left in between. Germline V gives CDR1 SGHRS, CDR2 YFSETQ. This CDR3 has 15 amino acids. The CDR3 region has the DNA TGCGCCAGCAGCCCTCCATCCGCAACTAATGAAAAACTGTTTTTT. It yields the protein CASSPPSATNEKLFF.

This chain uses TRBV6-1 with TRBJ2-1; 10 bases are a match to TRBD2. V lost 7 bases to trimming and J lost 0 bases; unmatched junction nucleotides: 12. The germline CDR1 and CDR2 sequences are MNHNS and SASEGT. The CDR3 consists of 18 residues. CDR3 nucleotides: TGTGCCAGCAAACCGGGACTAGCGTTTCGAAGCTCCTACAATGAGCAGTTCTTC. This sequence encodes CASKPGLAFRSSYNEQFF.

In this sample, this clonotype turned up a few times. The rearrangement links TRBV6-4 to TRBJ2-1, with D possibly being TRBD1 (6 bases). Germline CDR1 and CDR2: MRHNA and SNTAGT. This CDR3 has 14 residues. V was cut by 3 bases and J by 8 bases, with 14 bases left in between. As DNA, the CDR3 is TGTGCCAGCAGTGAGGGGGCAGGTTGGGATGAGCAGTTCTTC. Protein sequence: CASSEGAGWDEQFF.

This clonotype has more than one count but fewer than ten. The V gene is TRBV12-5, the J gene TRBJ2-5; D is possibly TRBD1 or TRBD2 (5 bases each). The V end lost 1 base, the J end lost 4 bases, and 13 bases lay between the germline ends. CDR1 and CDR2 from the germline V gene are LGHNT and FRNRAP. This CDR3 has 15 residues. The CDR3 region has the DNA TGTGCTAGTGGTTTGGGTCAGGGAGTTGGAGAGACCCAGTACTTC. The encoded protein is CASGLGQGVGETQYF.

The sample holds one count of this clonotype. The genes are TRBV5-1 and TRBJ2-7; D is uncertain. The CDR3 spans 16 residues. V was shortened by 1 base and J by 2 bases, with 16 bases between the two germline ends. Looked up from germline, CDR1 is SGHRS and CDR2 is YFSETQ. The CDR3 is CASSLTRTDATYEQYF. The CDR3 DNA reads as TGCGCCAGCAGCTTGACCAGGACCGACGCAACCTACGAGCAGTACTTC.

This chain connects TRBV20-1 to TRBJ1-2, with TRBD1 matching over 8 bases. Germline assignment: CDR1 DFQATT and CDR2 SNEGSKA (reference sequence). Losses at the gene ends were 1 base for V and 3 bases for J; bases not matched to a gene: 19. CDR3 length: 19 residues. CDR3: CSARVRGDRLGVYDYGYTF. CDR3 nucleotide sequence: TGCAGTGCTAGAGTAAGAGGGGACAGGTTGGGGGTGTATGACTATGGCTACACCTTC.

The chain uses TRBV5-1 and TRBJ2-1; 9 nucleotides match TRBD1. Looked up from germline, CDR1 is SGHRS and CDR2 is YFSETQ. CDR3 length: 15 residues. After removal of 5 bases from V and 1 base from J, the junction contained 4 bases not matched to a gene. CDR3 sequence (DNA): TGCGCCAGCAGTTTACAGGGGGCATCCTACAATGAGCAGTTCTTC. Translated: CASSLQGASYNEQFF.

The chain couples TRBV7-9 to TRBJ2-5, with a possible D match to TRBD1 (5 bases). The V gene's germline CDR1 is SEHNR and CDR2 FQNEAQ (reference sequence). The V and J ends lost 4 bases and 4 bases respectively, with 13 bases between them. CDR3 length: 14 amino acids. CDR3 nucleotide sequence: TGTGCCAGCAGCTCTCAGGGATCAGCAGAGACCCAGTACTTC. Translated, it gives CASSSQGSAETQYF.

This sequence joins TRBV7-9 and TRBJ2-5; 8 bases line up with TRBD1. The CDR3 covers 14 residues. Looked up from germline, CDR1 is SEHNR and CDR2 is FQNEAQ (reference sequence). V shed 3 bases and J 5 bases; nucleotides not matched to a gene: 5. The CDR3 DNA is TGTGCCAGCAGCTTGGGCAGGGGGCTCGAGACCCAGTACTTC. This gives the protein CASSLGRGLETQYF.

The chain has TRBV10-3 and TRBJ1-2; D is undetermined. CDR3 length: 11 amino acids. V was trimmed by 9 bases and J by 7 bases, leaving 12 bases between them. In germline, CDR1 is ENHRY, CDR2 SYGVKD. CDR3 sequence reads: CAIYDVSGYTF. CDR3 DNA: TGTGCCATTTACGACGTGAGTGGCTACACCTTC.

This clonotype was recorded a few times. The chain is built from TRBV29-1 and TRBJ2-7; D possibly corresponds to TRBD1 (7 bases). CDR3 size: 12 residues. V was shortened by 7 bases and J by 4 bases, with 14 bases between the two germline ends. Germline V gives CDR1 SQVTM, CDR2 ANQGSEA. The CDR3 coding sequence is TGCAGCGGGTTGGCAGGGGGGTACGAGCAGTACTTC. Amino acid sequence: CSGLAGGYEQYF.

This clonotype has a handful of counts. This rearrangement joins TRBV12-3 or TRBV12-4 to TRBJ2-1; 7 bases fit TRBD1. The CDR3 spans 13 residues. V shed 8 bases, J shed 5 bases, and the junction held 6 bases outside the gene matches. This chain's CDR3 is CASATGAHNEQFF. Written as DNA, the CDR3 is TGTGCCAGCGCTACAGGGGCGCACAATGAGCAGTTCTTC.

CDR3 DNA: TGTGCCATCAGTGAACCAGGACAGGGGAGGTTGAGGACTGAAGCTTTCTTT. It specifies CAISEPGQGRLRTEAFF. The rearrangement uses TRBV10-3 and TRBJ1-1; 9 nucleotides match TRBD1. Germline-derived CDR1 and CDR2 are ENHRY and SYGVKD. The CDR3 loop spans 17 amino acids. V shed 3 bases, J shed 5 bases, and the junction held 13 bases outside the gene matches.

The chain uses TRBV20-1 and TRBJ1-1; D not certain. The CDR3 length is 13 residues. CDR1 and CDR2 from the germline V gene are DFQATT and SNEGSKA (reference sequence). The germline V and J ends were trimmed by 3 bases and 0 bases, with 8 bases remaining between them. DNA for the CDR3: TGCAGTGCTAGTGCCAGGTTGAACACTGAAGCTTTCTTT. Protein sequence: CSASARLNTEAFF.

This clonotype was counted once. The chain employs TRBV4-1 and TRBJ2-5; D is possibly TRBD1 (5 bases). The CDR3 extends over 16 amino acids. V lost 0 bases to trimming and J lost 5 bases, with 16 bases between them. Germline CDR1 is MGHRA and CDR2 is YSYEKL. The CDR3 loop is CASSQDPQGLRETQYF. CDR3 bases: TGCGCCAGCAGCCAAGATCCGCAGGGTCTAAGGGAGACCCAGTACTTC.

The sample holds a few counts of this clonotype. The gene calls are TRBV29-1 and TRBJ2-5; unclear D gene. The CDR3 has 14 amino acids. Trimming took 7 bases from V and 1 from J, leaving 16 bases between them. CDR1 is SQVTM and CDR2 is ANQGSEA in the germline V gene. CDR3 in amino acids: CSAPDHSSQETQYF. The CDR3 DNA reads as TGCAGCGCCCCCGACCACAGTTCCCAAGAGACCCAGTACTTC. Drawing the rest from reference TRBV29-1 and TRBJ2-5, the complete variable domain is SAVISQKPSRDICQRGTSLTIQCQVDSQVTMMFWYRQQPGQSLTLIATANQGSEATYESGFVIDKFPISRPNLTFSTLTVSNMSPEDSSIYLCSAPDHSSQETQYFGPGTRLLVL.

This chain connects TRBV3-1 to TRBJ1-6; D possibly corresponds to TRBD1 (5 bases). The CDR3 contains 16 residues. The ends were cut back, 5 bases at V and 0 bases at J, with 11 bases in the middle. CDR1 LGHDT and CDR2 YNNKEL come from the germline V gene (reference sequence). The CDR3 coding sequence is TGTGCCAGCAGCGGGACGGATAGCTCCTATAATTCACCCCTCCACTTT. It specifies CASSGTDSSYNSPLHF.

In regard to this clonotype: One end of the junction varies from germline; a read error may be responsible. This chain links TRBV12-5 with TRBJ2-5, with D hard to call. The DNA end is more similar to TRBJ2-1, so the J call may be wrong. Germline CDR1 reads LGHNT; CDR2 reads FRNRAP. The CDR3 length is 13 residues. The CDR3 bases are TGTGCTAGTTGTTTTATACGGAGCAATGAGCAGTTCTTC. It encodes CASCFIRSNEQFF.

The CDR3, as DNA: TGTGCCAGCAGCCCTGGCGCGGGGGGAATCTACGAGCAGTACTTC. Translated, it gives CASSPGAGGIYEQYF. V is TRBV3-1 and J is TRBJ2-7, with 8 bases lining up with TRBD2. CDR1 is LGHDT, CDR2 YNNKEL, per germline (reference sequence). V gave up 4 bases and J gave up 3 bases; unmatched junction bases: 8. The CDR3 has 15 residues.

This chain connects TRBV29-1 to TRBJ2-2, with D tentatively TRBD1 (6 bases). The CDR3 contains 13 residues. Germline V CDR1 and CDR2: SQVTM, ANQGSEA. Deletions cut 5 bases from V and 5 bases from J, with 12 bases between. The CDR3 region has the DNA TGCAGCGTTACGAACAGGGAGACCGGGGAGCTGTTTTTT. This gives the protein CSVTNRETGELFF.